The clone carrying this T cell receptor (beta chain) was picked up many times. TCRdb passed the RACE reads through MiXCR, listing each CDR3 protein once. The data contain 150,000 to 200,000 distinct CDR3 sequences, about 14% of them singletons. This entry comes from a study of human T cells and chemical hapten exposure. Study background: Skin on the upper inner arm, approximately 2 cm by approximately 2 cm in size, was sensitized with 2% DPC. It was small differences in pooled library volume that mainly caused per-sample TCR yields to vary.

Time point here: patch test 1, 2 weeks after DPC sensitization. Treatment indicated: therapeutic diphenylcyclopropenone sensitization with weekly scalp DPC. The material sequenced was whole blood, taken in connection with sensitization to the hapten diphenylcyclopropenone (DPC). This receptor was identified in a woman aged 30 to 39 with alopecia areata. Some clones in this sample may be carry-over from other donors' samples.

The CDR3 bases are TGTGCCAGCAGCTGGACAGGGAACACTGAAGCTTTCTTT. This gives the protein CASSWTGNTEAFF. The rearrangement joins TRBV12-3 or TRBV12-4 to TRBJ1-1, with 7 bases that match TRBD1. CDR3 length: 13 amino acids. The V segment lost 6 bases and the J segment 1 base; nucleotides outside the gene matches: 2.